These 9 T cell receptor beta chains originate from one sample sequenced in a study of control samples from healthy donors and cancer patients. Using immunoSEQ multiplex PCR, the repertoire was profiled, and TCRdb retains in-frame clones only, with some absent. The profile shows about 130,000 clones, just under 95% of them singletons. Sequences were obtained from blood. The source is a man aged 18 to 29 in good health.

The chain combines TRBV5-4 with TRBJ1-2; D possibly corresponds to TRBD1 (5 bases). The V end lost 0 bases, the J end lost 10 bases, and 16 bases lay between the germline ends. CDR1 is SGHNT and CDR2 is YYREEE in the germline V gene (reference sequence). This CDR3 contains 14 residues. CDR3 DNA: TGTGCCAGCAGCTTGGGGTACCAAAAACAGGCCTACACCTTC. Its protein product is CASSLGYQKQAYTF.

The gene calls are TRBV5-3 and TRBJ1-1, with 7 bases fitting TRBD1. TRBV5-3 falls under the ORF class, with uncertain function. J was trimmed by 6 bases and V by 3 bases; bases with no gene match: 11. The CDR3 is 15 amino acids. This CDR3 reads CARSSTGQESPEAFF. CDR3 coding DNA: TGTGCCAGAAGCTCGACCGGACAGGAATCGCCTGAAGCTTTCTTT.

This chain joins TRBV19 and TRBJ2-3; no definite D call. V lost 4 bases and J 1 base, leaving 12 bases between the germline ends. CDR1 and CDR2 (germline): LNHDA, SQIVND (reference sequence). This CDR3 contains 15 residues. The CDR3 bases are TGTGCCAGTAGTAGGATCGTCGCGGGCACAGATACGCAGTATTTT. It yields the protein CASSRIVAGTDTQYF.

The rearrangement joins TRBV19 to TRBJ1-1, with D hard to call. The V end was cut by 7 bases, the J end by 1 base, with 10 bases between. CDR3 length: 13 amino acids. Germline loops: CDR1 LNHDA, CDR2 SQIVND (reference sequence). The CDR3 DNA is TGTGCCAGTACTGCCGGATCGAACACTGAAGCTTTCTTT. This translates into CASTAGSNTEAFF.

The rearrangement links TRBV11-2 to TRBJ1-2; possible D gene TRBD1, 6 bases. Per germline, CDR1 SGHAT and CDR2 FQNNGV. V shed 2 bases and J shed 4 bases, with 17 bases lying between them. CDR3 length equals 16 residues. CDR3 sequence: CASSLSPGQIFYGYTF. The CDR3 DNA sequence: TGTGCCAGCAGCTTATCTCCAGGACAGATTTTCTATGGCTACACCTTC.

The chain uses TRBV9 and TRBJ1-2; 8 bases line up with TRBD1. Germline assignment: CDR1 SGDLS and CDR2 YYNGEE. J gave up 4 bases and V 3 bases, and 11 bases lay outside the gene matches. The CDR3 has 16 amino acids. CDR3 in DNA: TGTGCCAGCAGCGCTGAGGGGACAGGCCCTTCCTATGGCTACACCTTC. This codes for CASSAEGTGPSYGYTF.

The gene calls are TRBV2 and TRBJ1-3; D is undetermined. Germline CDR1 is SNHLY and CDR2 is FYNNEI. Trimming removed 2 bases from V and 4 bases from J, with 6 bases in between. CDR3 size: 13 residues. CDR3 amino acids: CASSESAGNTIYF. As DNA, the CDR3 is TGTGCCAGCAGTGAATCAGCGGGAAACACCATATATTTT.

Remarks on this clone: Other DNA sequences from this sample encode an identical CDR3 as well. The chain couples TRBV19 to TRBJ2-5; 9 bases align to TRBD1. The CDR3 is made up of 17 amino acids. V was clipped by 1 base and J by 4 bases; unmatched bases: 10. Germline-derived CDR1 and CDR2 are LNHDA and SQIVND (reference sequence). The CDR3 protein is CASSIGAHRGRRETQYF. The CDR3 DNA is TGTGCCAGTAGTATAGGGGCCCACAGGGGGCGCAGAGAGACCCAGTACTTC. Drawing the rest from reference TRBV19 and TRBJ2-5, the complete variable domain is DGGITQSPKYLFRKEGQNVTLSCEQNLNHDAMYWYRQDPGQGLRLIYYSQIVNDFQKGDIAEGYSVSREKKESFPLTVTSAQKNPTAFYLCASSIGAHRGRRETQYFGPGTRLLVL.

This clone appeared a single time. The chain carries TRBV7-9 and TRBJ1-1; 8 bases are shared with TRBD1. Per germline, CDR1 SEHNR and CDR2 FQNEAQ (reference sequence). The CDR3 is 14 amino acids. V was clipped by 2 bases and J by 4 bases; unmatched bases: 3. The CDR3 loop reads CASSLLTGGTEAFF. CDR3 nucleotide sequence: TGTGCCAGCAGCTTACTTACAGGGGGCACTGAAGCTTTCTTT.